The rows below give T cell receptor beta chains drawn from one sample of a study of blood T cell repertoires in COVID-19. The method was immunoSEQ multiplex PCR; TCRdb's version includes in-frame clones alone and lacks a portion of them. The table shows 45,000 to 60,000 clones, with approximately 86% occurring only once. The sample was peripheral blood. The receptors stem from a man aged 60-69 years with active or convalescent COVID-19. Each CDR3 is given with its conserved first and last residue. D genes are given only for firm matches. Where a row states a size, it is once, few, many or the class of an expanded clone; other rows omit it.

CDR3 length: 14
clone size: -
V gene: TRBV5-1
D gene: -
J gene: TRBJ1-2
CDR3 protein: CASSLTVGNYGYTF
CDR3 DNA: TGCGCCAGCAGCTTGACAGTGGGTAACTATGGCTACACCTTC

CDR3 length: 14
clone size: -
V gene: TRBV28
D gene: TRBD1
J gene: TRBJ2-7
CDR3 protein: CASSATGISYEQYF
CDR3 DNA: TGTGCCAGCAGTGCGACAGGGATCTCCTACGAGCAGTACTTC

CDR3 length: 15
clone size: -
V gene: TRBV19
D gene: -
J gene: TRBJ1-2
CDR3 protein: CASIRSGGPSYGYTF
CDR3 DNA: TGTGCCAGTATCAGATCGGGGGGTCCTTCCTATGGCTACACCTTC

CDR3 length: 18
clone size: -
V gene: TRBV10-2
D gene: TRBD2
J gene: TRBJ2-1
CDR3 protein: CASKSLAGGRNSYNEQFF
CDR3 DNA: TGCGCCAGCAAAAGCCTAGCGGGGGGCCGCAACTCCTACAATGAGCAGTTCTTC

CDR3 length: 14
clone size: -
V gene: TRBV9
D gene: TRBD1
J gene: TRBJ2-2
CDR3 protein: CASSRIGGSGELFF
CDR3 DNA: TGTGCCAGCAGTCGTATAGGGGGCAGCGGGGAGCTGTTTTTT

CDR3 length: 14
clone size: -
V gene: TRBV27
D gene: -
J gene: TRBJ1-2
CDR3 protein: CASCLREGTGGYTF
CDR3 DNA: TGTGCCAGCTGCCTCAGGGAGGGAACGGGAGGCTACACCTTC

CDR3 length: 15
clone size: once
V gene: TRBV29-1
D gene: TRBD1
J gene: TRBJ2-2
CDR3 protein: CSVEGDRDVTGELFF
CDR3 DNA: TGCAGCGTTGAAGGTGACAGGGATGTCACCGGGGAGCTGTTTTTT

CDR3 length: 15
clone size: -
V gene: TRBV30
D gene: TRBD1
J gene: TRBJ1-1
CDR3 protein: CAWRGGQGMNTEAFF
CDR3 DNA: TGTGCCTGGAGGGGAGGACAGGGAATGAACACTGAAGCTTTCTTT

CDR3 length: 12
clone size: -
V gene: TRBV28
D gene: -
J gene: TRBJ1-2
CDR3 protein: CASSLGTYGYTF
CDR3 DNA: TGTGCCAGCAGTTTAGGCACCTATGGCTACACCTTC

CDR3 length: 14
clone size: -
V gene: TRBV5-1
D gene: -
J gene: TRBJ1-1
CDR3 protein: CASSLGAGNTEAFF
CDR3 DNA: TGCGCCAGCAGCTTGGGGGCGGGGAACACTGAAGCTTTCTTT

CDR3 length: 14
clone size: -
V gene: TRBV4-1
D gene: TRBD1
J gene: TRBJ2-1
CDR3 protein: CASSRDRGLNEQFF
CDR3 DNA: TGCGCCAGCAGCCGGGACAGGGGGCTCAATGAGCAGTTCTTC

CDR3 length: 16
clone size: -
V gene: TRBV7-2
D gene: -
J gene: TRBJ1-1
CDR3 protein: CASSLGYRSMNTEAFF
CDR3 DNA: TGTGCCAGCAGCTTAGGGTACAGGAGTATGAACACTGAAGCTTTCTTT

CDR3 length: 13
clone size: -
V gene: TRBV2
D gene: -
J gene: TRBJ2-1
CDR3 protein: CASSQDSHNEQFF
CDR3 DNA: TGTGCCAGCAGCCAAGACAGTCACAATGAGCAGTTCTTC

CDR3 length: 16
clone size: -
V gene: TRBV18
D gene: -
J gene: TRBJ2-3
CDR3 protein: CASSPSGGGASDTQYF
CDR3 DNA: TGTGCCAGCTCACCTTCCGGTGGGGGGGCGTCAGATACGCAGTATTTT

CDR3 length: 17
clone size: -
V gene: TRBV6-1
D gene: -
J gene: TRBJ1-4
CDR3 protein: CASSERGGAEDNEKLFF
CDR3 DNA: TGTGCCAGCAGTGAAAGAGGTGGCGCGGAGGATAATGAAAAACTGTTTTTT

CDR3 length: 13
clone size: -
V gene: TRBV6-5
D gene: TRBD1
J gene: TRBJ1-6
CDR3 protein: CASSGQVNSPLHF
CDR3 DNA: TGTGCCAGCTCCGGACAGGTTAATTCACCCCTCCACTTT

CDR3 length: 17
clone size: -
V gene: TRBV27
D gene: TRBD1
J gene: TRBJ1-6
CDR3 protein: CASSQQGASNYNSPLHF
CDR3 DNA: TGTGCCAGCAGTCAACAGGGGGCGAGTAACTATAATTCACCCCTCCACTTT

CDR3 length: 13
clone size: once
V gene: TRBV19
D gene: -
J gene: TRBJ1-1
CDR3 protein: CASSMATNTEAFF
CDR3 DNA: TGTGCCAGTAGTATGGCCACGAACACTGAAGCTTTCTTT

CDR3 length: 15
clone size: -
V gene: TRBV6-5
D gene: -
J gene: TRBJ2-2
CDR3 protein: CASSYITAPAGELFF
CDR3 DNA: TGTGCCAGCAGTTACATTACTGCCCCGGCCGGGGAGCTGTTTTTT

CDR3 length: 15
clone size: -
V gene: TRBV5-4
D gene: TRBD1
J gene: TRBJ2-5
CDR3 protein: CASRSPGGPQETQYF
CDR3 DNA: TGTGCCAGCAGAAGTCCAGGGGGCCCCCAAGAGACCCAGTACTTC

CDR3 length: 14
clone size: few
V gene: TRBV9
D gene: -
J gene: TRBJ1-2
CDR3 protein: CASSVGMGLYGYTF
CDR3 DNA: TGTGCCAGCAGCGTAGGAATGGGGCTCTATGGCTACACCTTC

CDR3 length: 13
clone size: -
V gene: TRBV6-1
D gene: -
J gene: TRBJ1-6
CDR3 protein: CASSEQGYSPLHF
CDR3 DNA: TGTGCCAGCAGTGAGCAGGGTTATTCACCCCTCCACTTT

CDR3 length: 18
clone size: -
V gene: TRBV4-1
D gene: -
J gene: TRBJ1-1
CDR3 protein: CASSQGGNRAGVNTEAFF
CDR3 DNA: TGCGCCAGCAGCCAAGGGGGCAACAGGGCCGGGGTGAACACTGAAGCTTTCTTT

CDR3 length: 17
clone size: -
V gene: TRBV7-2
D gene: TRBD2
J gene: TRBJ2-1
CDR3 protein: CASRSPGTSGGYNEQFF
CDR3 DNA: TGTGCCAGCAGGTCCCCCGGGACTAGCGGGGGATACAATGAGCAGTTCTTC

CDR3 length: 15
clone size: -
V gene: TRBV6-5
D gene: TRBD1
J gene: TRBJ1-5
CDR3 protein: CATSRAGTENQPQHF
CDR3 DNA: TGTGCCACCAGCAGAGCCGGGACAGAAAATCAGCCCCAGCATTTT

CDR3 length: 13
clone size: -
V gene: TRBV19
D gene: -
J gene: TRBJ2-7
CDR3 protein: CASRSQTAYEQYF
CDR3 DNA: TGTGCCAGTAGGTCCCAAACTGCCTACGAGCAGTACTTC

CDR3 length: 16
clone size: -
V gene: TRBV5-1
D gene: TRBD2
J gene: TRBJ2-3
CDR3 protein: CASSLGAGDHRDTQYF
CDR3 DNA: TGCGCCAGCAGCTTGGGAGCGGGGGACCACCGGGATACGCAGTATTTT

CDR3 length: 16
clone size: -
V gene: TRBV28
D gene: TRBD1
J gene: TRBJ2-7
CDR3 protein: CASRKGTGSLSYEQYF
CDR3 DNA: TGTGCCAGCAGGAAGGGGACAGGGTCCCTCTCCTACGAGCAGTACTTC

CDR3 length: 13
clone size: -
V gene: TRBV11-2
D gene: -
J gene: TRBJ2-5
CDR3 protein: CASSLWGRETQYF
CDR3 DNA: TGTGCCAGCAGCTTATGGGGGAGGGAGACCCAGTACTTC

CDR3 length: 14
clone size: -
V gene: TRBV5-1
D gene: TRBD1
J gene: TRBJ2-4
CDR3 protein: CASSSGTGGYIQYF
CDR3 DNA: TGCGCCAGCAGCTCGGGGACAGGCGGGTACATTCAGTACTTC

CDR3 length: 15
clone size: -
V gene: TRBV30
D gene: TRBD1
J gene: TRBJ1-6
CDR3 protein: CAWSDLGQGNSPLHF
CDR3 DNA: TGTGCCTGGAGTGATCTTGGACAGGGAAATTCACCCCTCCACTTT

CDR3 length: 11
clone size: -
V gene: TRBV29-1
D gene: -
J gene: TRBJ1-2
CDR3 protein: CSVVYSKGYTF
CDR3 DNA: TGCAGCGTTGTTTACAGCAAGGGCTACACCTTC

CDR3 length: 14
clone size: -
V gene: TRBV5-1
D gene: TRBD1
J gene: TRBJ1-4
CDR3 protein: CASSPTGGNEKLFF
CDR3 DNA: TGCGCCAGCAGCCCGACAGGGGGTAATGAAAAACTGTTTTTT